Presented here are 31 T cell receptor beta chains from one specimen sequenced in a study of cytomegalovirus exposure and HLA in healthy donors. TCRdb keeps only in-frame clones here, not all; method: immunoSEQ multiplex PCR. The table lists about 280,000 clones, 88% of them singletons. The sequenced sample was PBMCs. Receptor source: a woman aged 18-35 years in good health and CMV-seronegative.

CDR3 protein: CASSRRRPVQGRVPTYEQYF. The CDR3 DNA is TGTGCCAGCAGTAGACGGCGGCCGGTACAGGGGCGCGTACCTACCTACGAGCAGTACTTC. The chain has TRBV6-4 and TRBJ2-7; TRBD1 matches at 7 bases. V trimming: 5 bases; J trimming: 2 bases; junction bases outside the gene matches: 24. Germline V gene lookup returns CDR1 MRHNA and CDR2 SNTAGT. This CDR3 has 20 residues.

This chain uses TRBV5-4 with TRBJ2-7, with a weak D call TRBD1 (5 bases). Trimming pared 2 bases from V and 5 bases from J, leaving 29 bases between. CDR3 length: 19 amino acids. Germline CDR1 is SGHNT and CDR2 is YYREEE (reference sequence). The CDR3 DNA reads as TGTGCCAGCAGCTTTAAACAAAAGGTGGGGCAGGGCTATTCCCACGAGCAGTACTTC. It encodes CASSFKQKVGQGYSHEQYF.

The chain recombines TRBV27 with TRBJ1-1, with TRBD1 matching 7 bases. This CDR3 is 16 amino acids long. Germline values: CDR1 MNHEY, CDR2 SMNVEV (reference sequence). V gave up 5 bases and J gave up 0 bases; unmatched junction bases: 9. The CDR3 nucleotides read TGTGCCAGCAGTGGATTAGACAGGGCTCTGAACACTGAAGCTTTCTTT. Amino acids: CASSGLDRALNTEAFF.

The chain recombines TRBV7-9 with TRBJ2-1; tentatively, D is TRBD2 (6 bases). This CDR3 region has 12 residues. V lost 4 bases, J lost 9 bases, and 10 bases lay in between. Germline CDR1 SEHNR, CDR2 FQNEAQ (reference sequence). The CDR3 DNA sequence: TGTGCCAGCAGCTCCCGGGGGTTTGAGCAGTTCTTC. Translation: CASSSRGFEQFF. Complete variable domain (other parts from reference TRBV7-9 and TRBJ2-1): DTGVSQNPRHKITKRGQNVTFRCDPISEHNRLYWYRQTLGQGPEFLTYFQNEAQLEKSRLLSDRFSAERPKGSFSTLEIQRTEQGDSAMYLCASSSRGFEQFFGPGTRLTVL.

V is TRBV9 and J is TRBJ1-5, with 8 bases fitting TRBD1. Germline V CDR1 and CDR2: SGDLS, YYNGEE. V dropped 4 bases and J dropped 7; count of bases not matched to a gene: 10. This CDR3 is built from 15 residues. CDR3: CASSSDRESGQPQHF. As DNA, the CDR3 is TGTGCCAGCAGCTCGGACAGGGAATCAGGGCAGCCCCAGCATTTT.

This clone was detected a few times. The chain's CDR3 is CASAVTTGYYGYTF. DNA for the CDR3: TGTGCTAGTGCCGTAACTACAGGGTACTATGGCTACACCTTC. The rearrangement uses TRBV12-5 and TRBJ1-2; a possible D gene is TRBD1 (6 bases). The CDR3 is made up of 14 amino acids. The germline CDR1 and CDR2 sequences are LGHNT and FRNRAP. V shed 7 bases and J shed 3 bases, with 15 bases lying between them.

This clone was counted between two and nine times. This chain links TRBV6-1 with TRBJ2-7, with D perhaps matching TRBD1 (6 bases). V lost 1 base to trimming and J lost 3 bases, with 13 bases between them. CDR3 length: 15 residues. The germline V gene has CDR1 MNHNS and CDR2 SASEGT. The CDR3 DNA reads as TGTGCCAGCAGTGAAGGCGGACAGCCCTACTACGAGCAGTACTTC. Translating gives CASSEGGQPYYEQYF.

V gene TRBV13 combines with J gene TRBJ2-6; 7 nucleotides line up with TRBD1. V trimming: 4 bases; J trimming: 2 bases; junction bases outside the gene matches: 2. Germline CDR1 reads PRHDT; CDR2 reads FYEKMQ (reference sequence). This CDR3 contains 15 residues. The CDR3 bases are TGTGCCAGCAGCTCACAGGGGCCTGGGGCCAACGTCCTGACTTTC. This translates into CASSSQGPGANVLTF. The complete variable domain, with remaining parts taken from reference TRBV13 and TRBJ2-6, reads AAGVIQSPRHLIKEKRETATLKCYPIPRHDTVYWYQQGPGQDPQFLISFYEKMQSDKGSIPDRFSAQQFSDYHSELNMSSLELGDSALYFCASSSQGPGANVLTFGAGSRLTVL.

V is TRBV18 and J is TRBJ2-3, with D unresolved. CDR1 is KGHSH and CDR2 is LQKENI in the germline V gene. With 5 bases removed from V and 1 base from J, the gap between germline ends came to 13 bases. This CDR3 has 15 amino acids. The CDR3 DNA follows: TGTGCCAGCTCATCACTGAGTGTTGGCACAGATACGCAGTATTTT. Protein: CASSSLSVGTDTQYF.

The V gene is TRBV28, the J gene TRBJ2-5; D might be TRBD2 (6 bases). In germline, CDR1 is MDHEN, CDR2 SYDVKM. The V gene lost 5 bases and the J gene lost 4 bases, with 17 bases spanning the gap. CDR3 length equals 15 residues. The CDR3 here is CASSPLEGWGETQYF. The CDR3 nucleotides read TGTGCCAGCAGTCCCCTGGAGGGATGGGGAGAGACCCAGTACTTC.

The rearrangement uses TRBV4-1 and TRBJ2-7; 9 bases fit TRBD2. Germline CDR1 is MGHRA and CDR2 is YSYEKL. The CDR3 totals 15 residues. V lost 2 bases, J lost 4 bases, and 6 bases stayed unmatched. The CDR3 DNA is TGCGCCAGCAGCCAAATAGCGGGAGTAGGTTACGAGCAGTACTTC. It is translated as CASSQIAGVGYEQYF.

The chain carries TRBV28 and TRBJ1-5; 8 bases are shared with TRBD1. V was pared by 1 base and J by 9 bases, with 8 bases of the junction left unmatched. In germline, CDR1 is MDHEN, CDR2 SYDVKM. The CDR3 is 15 amino acids. The CDR3 bases are TGTGCCAGCAGTTTATTGGCAGGGGGCGGGGGGCCCCAGCATTTT. It codes for CASSLLAGGGGPQHF.

This sequence joins TRBV6-4 and TRBJ2-2; TRBD2 agrees at 8 bases. V dropped 0 bases and J dropped 1; count of bases not matched to a gene: 1. In germline, CDR1 is MRHNA, CDR2 SNTAGT. The CDR3 has 16 amino acids. CDR3 in amino acids: CASSDSAGGNTGELFF. The DNA for the CDR3 is TGTGCCAGCAGTGACTCGGCGGGAGGGAACACCGGGGAGCTGTTTTTT.

The V gene is TRBV12-5, the J gene TRBJ1-1; a weak D match, TRBD1 (6 bases). The CDR3 loop spans 14 amino acids. V was shortened by 6 bases and J by 1 base, with 12 bases between the two germline ends. Per the germline V gene, CDR1 is LGHNT and CDR2 is FRNRAP. This chain's CDR3 is CASGNRDPNTEAFF. For the CDR3, the DNA is TGTGCTAGTGGGAACAGGGATCCGAACACTGAAGCTTTCTTT.

The chain employs TRBV13 and TRBJ2-3; 7 bases align to TRBD1. V lost 3 bases, J lost 2 bases, and 5 bases stayed unmatched. CDR3 size: 15 residues. CDR1 and CDR2 (germline): PRHDT, FYEKMQ (reference sequence). CDR3 in DNA: TGTGCCAGCAGCTTCGGGACAGCCAACACAGATACGCAGTATTTT. Protein: CASSFGTANTDTQYF.

This chain links TRBV28 with TRBJ1-3, with 7 nucleotides matching TRBD1. Germline CDR1 MDHEN, CDR2 SYDVKM. Germline trimming cut 7 bases from V and 7 bases from J; bases unmatched to any gene: 10. The CDR3 is made up of 14 amino acids. The CDR3 region has the DNA TGTGCCAGCACCGTCGACAGGGATGGGAACACCATATATTTT. Residues: CASTVDRDGNTIYF.

Here the CDR3 reads CASKTGGSSPLHF. CDR3 nucleotide sequence: TGTGCCAGCAAAACAGGGGGCTCGTCACCCCTCCACTTT. The chain recombines TRBV2 with TRBJ1-6, with 9 bases matching TRBD1. The CDR3 runs 13 residues. The trim removed 7 bases at V and 10 bases at J, leaving 5 bases unmatched. In germline, CDR1 is SNHLY, CDR2 FYNNEI.

A note on this clone: Other nucleotide sequences in the sample specify the same CDR3. V is TRBV5-1 and J is TRBJ2-7; 8 positions match TRBD1. Trimming removed 1 base from V and 2 bases from J; junction bases left unmatched: 2. Per the germline V gene, CDR1 is SGHRS and CDR2 is YFSETQ. This CDR3 is 14 amino acids long. The CDR3 region has the DNA TGCGCCAGCAGCTTGACAGGGGGAACCTACGAGCAGTACTTC. It codes for CASSLTGGTYEQYF.

The chain is built from TRBV27 and TRBJ1-2; 10 bases are shared with TRBD1. Germline V gives CDR1 MNHEY, CDR2 SMNVEV (reference sequence). The CDR3 is 14 residues long. J was trimmed by 8 bases and V by 7 bases; bases with no gene match: 10. CDR3: CASIPGTGEGGYTF. The CDR3 DNA is TGTGCCAGCATTCCAGGGACAGGGGAGGGGGGCTACACCTTC.

This chain connects TRBV9 to TRBJ1-1; tentatively, D is TRBD1 (6 bases). Looked up from germline, CDR1 is SGDLS and CDR2 is YYNGEE. This CDR3 contains 14 residues. Trimming pared 0 bases from V and 0 bases from J, leaving 6 bases between. This chain's CDR3 is CASSVDRVNTEAFF. The CDR3 DNA follows: TGTGCCAGCAGCGTAGACAGGGTGAACACTGAAGCTTTCTTT.

The genes are TRBV5-1 and TRBJ1-1; 7 bases line up with TRBD1. Germline-derived CDR1 and CDR2 are SGHRS and YFSETQ. This CDR3 is 15 amino acids long. Trimming took 2 bases from V and 4 from J; bases not matched to a gene: 8. The CDR3 bases are TGCGCCAGCAGCTTTAATACAGGGGTCAGCACTGAAGCTTTCTTT. It yields the protein CASSFNTGVSTEAFF.

The V call is TRBV7-9, the J call TRBJ2-7, with 10 bases aligning to TRBD1. The CDR3 has 15 residues. The V gene end was trimmed by 6 bases and the J gene end by 7 bases; junction bases not matched to a gene: 12. Germline V gene lookup returns CDR1 SEHNR and CDR2 FQNEAQ (reference sequence). The CDR3 spells CASSKLGTGVLEQYF. The DNA of the CDR3 is TGTGCCAGCAGTAAGCTCGGGACAGGGGTGTTAGAGCAGTACTTC.

V usage is TRBV14 and J usage is TRBJ2-4, with 9 bases that match TRBD1. Germline V gene sequence: CDR1 SGHDN, CDR2 FVKESK. The CDR3 covers 20 residues. V trimming: 0 bases; J trimming: 3 bases; junction bases outside the gene matches: 15. CDR3 coding DNA: TGTGCCAGCAGCCAAGATTCAACGGACAGGGGATTTTTTGGCAAAAACATTCAGTACTTC. This encodes CASSQDSTDRGFFGKNIQYF. Together with reference TRBV14 and TRBJ2-4, the CDR3 gives the full variable domain: EAGVTQFPSHSVIEKGQTVTLRCDPISGHDNLYWYRRVMGKEIKFLLHFVKESKQDESGMPNNRFLAERTGGTYSTLKVQPAELEDSGVYFCASSQDSTDRGFFGKNIQYFGAGTRLSVL.

The chain has TRBV15 and TRBJ2-3, with 8 bases lining up with TRBD1. The CDR3 contains 16 residues. The V and J ends lost 5 bases and 2 bases, in that order; junction bases with no gene match: 9. CDR1 is LNHNV, CDR2 YYDKDF, per germline (reference sequence). CDR3 bases: TGTGCCACCAGCCGAACCCCGGGACAGGTCACAGATACGCAGTATTTT. It encodes CATSRTPGQVTDTQYF.

The rearrangement links TRBV27 to TRBJ2-2, with TRBD2 matching over 8 bases. The CDR3 consists of 15 residues. Trimming removed 1 base from V and 6 bases from J; junction bases left unmatched: 4. Germline loops: CDR1 MNHEY, CDR2 SMNVEV (reference sequence). The CDR3 is CASSLYLAGAGELFF. CDR3 DNA: TGTGCCAGCAGTTTATACCTAGCGGGCGCCGGGGAGCTGTTTTTT.

The gene calls are TRBV18 and TRBJ2-5, with 7 nucleotides matching TRBD1. Germline values: CDR1 KGHSH, CDR2 LQKENI. This CDR3 has 14 residues. The V segment lost 3 bases and the J segment 5 bases; nucleotides outside the gene matches: 6. The CDR3 is CASSPRQGYETQYF. DNA of the CDR3: TGTGCCAGCTCACCGCGACAGGGATACGAGACCCAGTACTTC.

CDR3 sequence: CASRTGQGIYEQYF. CDR3 in DNA: TGTGCCAGCAGAACGGGACAGGGGATCTACGAGCAGTACTTC. The V call is TRBV6-5, the J call TRBJ2-7; 10 nucleotides align to TRBD1. The CDR3 length is 14 residues. The V gene's germline CDR1 is MNHEY and CDR2 SVGAGI. With 6 bases clipped from V and 3 bases from J, the junction kept 5 bases outside the gene matches.

The chain joins TRBV7-8 to TRBJ2-7, with 8 bases identical to TRBD2. The CDR3 covers 13 residues. V lost 6 bases, J lost 2 bases, and 3 bases stayed unmatched. The germline V gene encodes CDR1 SGHVS and CDR2 FQNEAQ. The CDR3 bases are TGTGCCAGCAGACTAGCGGTTCCCTACGAGCAGTACTTC. This gives the protein CASRLAVPYEQYF.

The chain has TRBV4-3 and TRBJ2-5; 10 nucleotides align to TRBD1. Losses at the gene ends were 6 bases for V and 5 bases for J; bases not matched to a gene: 12. The CDR3 is made up of 16 amino acids. CDR1 and CDR2 (germline): LGHNA, YSLEER. CDR3 in DNA: TGCGCCAGCAGTTTTCGACAGGGGGCGCGGTTTGAGACCCAGTACTTC. This translates into CASSFRQGARFETQYF.

V is TRBV27 and J is TRBJ2-5; 9 positions match TRBD2. CDR3 length: 14 residues. CDR1 and CDR2 from the germline V gene are MNHEY and SMNVEV (reference sequence). With V trimmed by 7 bases and J by 3 bases, 6 bases remained unmatched. CDR3: CASTPSSGKETQYF. DNA for the CDR3: TGTGCCAGCACACCCTCTAGCGGGAAAGAGACCCAGTACTTC.

The chain couples TRBV9 to TRBJ2-3; the match to TRBD2 covers 10 bases. The V gene's germline CDR1 is SGDLS and CDR2 YYNGEE. This CDR3 has 20 residues. The junction had 19 bases not matched to a gene; V was cut back by 2 bases and J by 4 bases. The CDR3 region has the DNA TGTGCCAGCAGCGTGGAGATCGGGCCAGCTAGCGGGAGAAGAGCAGATACGCAGTATTTT. Translation: CASSVEIGPASGRRADTQYF. Complete variable domain (other parts from reference TRBV9 and TRBJ2-3): DSGVTQTPKHLITATGQRVTLRCSPRSGDLSVYWYQQSLDQGLQFLIQYYNGEERAKGNILERFSAQQFPDLHSELNLSSLELGDSALYFCASSVEIGPASGRRADTQYFGPGTRLTVL.